Following are 8 T cell receptor beta chains from one sample sequenced in a study of T cells in Graves' hyperthyroidism and ophthalmopathy. The CDR3 regions of TCR beta were amplified from RNA transcripts. An initial round of RT-PCR targeting the TCR CDR3 relied on the HTBI primer set. TCRdb independently ran MiXCR on the multiplex PCR reads; one entry per CDR3 protein. The data contain about 710,000 distinct CDR3 sequences, about a sixth of them singletons. Sequencing was done on a sample of blood. All receptors come from a man aged 18 to 30 with Graves' hyperthyroidism.

This clonotype occurred many times. The V and J genes are TRBV2 and TRBJ1-6, with D possibly matching TRBD1 (6 bases). This CDR3 contains 14 residues. Trimming shortened V by 8 bases and J by 8 bases, and 16 bases separated the two germline ends. Germline assignment: CDR1 SNHLY and CDR2 FYNNEI. CDR3 loop: CASRARGLDSPLHF. DNA for the CDR3: TGTGCCAGCCGCGCCAGGGGCCTGGATTCACCCCTCCACTTT.

This clonotype turned up a few times. The rearrangement uses TRBV6-1 and TRBJ2-7, with TRBD1 matching over 9 bases. This CDR3 spans 13 amino acids. The V gene's germline CDR1 is MNHNS and CDR2 SASEGT. V dropped 4 bases and J dropped 5; count of bases not matched to a gene: 3. Written as DNA, the CDR3 is TGTGCCAGCAGTGCCCGGACAGGGGACGAGCAGTACTTC. Translated: CASSARTGDEQYF.

This chain connects TRBV20-1 to TRBJ1-5; D is possibly TRBD1 (5 bases). CDR3 length: 13 residues. Trimming pared 7 bases from V and 2 bases from J, leaving 12 bases between. Germline V CDR1 and CDR2: DFQATT, SNEGSKA (reference sequence). The CDR3 is CSVRVQGNQPQHF. The CDR3 DNA reads as TGCAGTGTCAGGGTTCAGGGCAATCAGCCCCAGCATTTT.

The V and J genes are TRBV27 and TRBJ2-5; possibly TRBD1 for D (6 bases). Germline V CDR1 and CDR2: MNHEY, SMNVEV (reference sequence). This CDR3 comprises 15 residues. V lost 5 bases and J 4 bases, leaving 17 bases between the germline ends. The chain's CDR3 is CASSPAEQGTETQYF. The CDR3 DNA reads as TGTGCCAGCAGTCCCGCGGAACAGGGAACAGAGACCCAGTACTTC.

This clonotype came up many times. The chain is built from TRBV10-3 and TRBJ2-3; 16 bases line up with TRBD2. The germline CDR1 and CDR2 sequences are ENHRY and SYGVKD. This CDR3 spans 23 amino acids. Trimming removed 2 bases from V and 0 bases from J; junction bases left unmatched: 17. CDR3 sequence reads: CAISEGTSGTSGRGTFSTDTQYF. In DNA form, the CDR3 reads TGTGCCATCAGTGAGGGAACAAGCGGGACTAGCGGGAGGGGCACCTTCAGCACAGATACGCAGTATTTT.

This clonotype was counted a few times. The chain couples TRBV13 to TRBJ2-5; possible D gene TRBD1, 9 bases. V lost 3 bases to trimming and J lost 5 bases, with 16 bases between them. The CDR3 has 15 amino acids. CDR1 is PRHDT, CDR2 FYEKMQ, per germline (reference sequence). CDR3 in DNA: TGTGCCAGCAGCTTCGGGGGGGACAGGGTGGAGACCCAGTACTTC. Its protein is CASSFGGDRVETQYF. Full variable domain (missing parts from reference TRBV13 and TRBJ2-5): AAGVIQSPRHLIKEKRETATLKCYPIPRHDTVYWYQQGPGQDPQFLISFYEKMQSDKGSIPDRFSAQQFSDYHSELNMSSLELGDSALYFCASSFGGDRVETQYFGPGTRLLVL.

The sample holds many counts of this clonotype. V and J are TRBV12-3 or TRBV12-4 and TRBJ2-7; 9 bases are a match to TRBD2. With V trimmed by 3 bases and J by 5 bases, 5 bases remained unmatched. CDR3 size: 14 residues. The CDR3 here is CASSLREGRNEQYF. As DNA, the CDR3 is TGTGCCAGCAGTTTGCGGGAGGGCCGCAACGAGCAGTACTTC.

The rearrangement links TRBV7-9 to TRBJ2-7; D is ambiguous. The CDR3 consists of 12 residues. The V end lost 6 bases, the J end lost 8 bases, and 14 bases lay between the germline ends. CDR1 and CDR2 from the germline V gene are SEHNR and FQNEAQ (reference sequence). CDR3 residues: CASSRDWAQQYF. In nucleotides, the CDR3 is TGTGCCAGCAGTCGTGACTGGGCGCAGCAGTACTTC.